The 2 T cell receptor beta chains in this list originate from one sample, sequenced in a study of blood T cell repertoires in COVID-19. Some clones are missing from TCRdb's copy, which holds only in-frame ones; the method was immunoSEQ multiplex PCR. The data show some 210,000 clones, approximately 84% seen once. Material for sequencing was peripheral blood. The receptors stem from a woman aged 45-60 years with active or convalescent COVID-19.

The chain employs TRBV2 and TRBJ2-1; 7 bases agree with TRBD2. The length of the CDR3 is 13 residues. CDR1 SNHLY and CDR2 FYNNEI come from the germline V gene. The ends lost 7 bases at V and 8 bases at J; junction bases unmatched: 8. This CDR3 is CASMLAEGDEQFF. Written as DNA, the CDR3 is TGTGCCAGCATGCTAGCGGAAGGAGATGAGCAGTTCTTC.

This clone was observed a single time. This rearrangement joins TRBV11-2 to TRBJ1-1, with 9 positions matching TRBD1. The CDR3 spans 16 residues. The junction had 5 bases not matched to a gene; V was cut back by 0 bases and J by 3 bases. Germline CDR1 is SGHAT and CDR2 is FQNNGV. CDR3 nucleotide sequence: TGTGCCAGCAGCTTAGAGGGACAGGGTTTCGACACTGAAGCTTTCTTT. Translated: CASSLEGQGFDTEAFF.